Listed here are 10 T cell receptor beta chains from one sample, sequenced in a study of OX40 agonist ivuxolimab in advanced cancers. Produced via immunoSEQ multiplex PCR; TCRdb's table is partial and in-frame only. The sample shows roughly 87,000 clones, 91% of them seen only once. Sequenced here: CD4+ or CD8+ T cells sorted from blood, sampled in a trial of the OX40 agonist ivuxolimab. The source is an adult with an advanced solid tumor such as melanoma, head and neck, liver or kidney cancer.

The chain combines TRBV9 with TRBJ1-3; TRBD1 aligns across 7 bases. Germline-derived CDR1 and CDR2 are SGDLS and YYNGEE. V lost 2 bases, J lost 2 bases, and 4 bases stayed unmatched. This CDR3 comprises 15 residues. The CDR3 coding sequence is TGTGCCAGCAGCGTGTCGAGGGGGCCTGGAAACACCATATATTTT. Amino acid sequence: CASSVSRGPGNTIYF.

The CDR3 region is CASSGTGGALGYTF. The DNA of the CDR3 is TGTGCCAGCAGCGGGACAGGGGGCGCACTGGGCTACACCTTC. This sequence joins TRBV6-5 and TRBJ1-2; 12 bases are a match to TRBD1. Germline CDR1 reads MNHEY; CDR2 reads SVGAGI. V trimming: 6 bases; J trimming: 8 bases; junction bases outside the gene matches: 7. The length of the CDR3 is 14 residues.

This clone showed up just once. V gene TRBV4-1 combines with J gene TRBJ2-2, with TRBD2 matching 8 bases. V lost 6 bases, J lost 4 bases, and 10 bases stayed unmatched. The CDR3 covers 16 residues. The germline gives CDR1 MGHRA, CDR2 YSYEKL. The CDR3 protein is CASRGGRGAGTGELFF. The CDR3 DNA follows: TGCGCCAGCAGGGGTGGGCGGGGGGCCGGCACCGGGGAGCTGTTTTTT.

The V call is TRBV25-1, the J call TRBJ2-1; TRBD1 is a possible D gene (5 bases). Germline V gives CDR1 MGHDK, CDR2 SYGVNS. CDR3 length: 12 amino acids. V was clipped by 5 bases and J by 5 bases, with 7 bases between them. CDR3 loop: CASSLGDNEQFF. CDR3 DNA: TGTGCCAGCAGTTTAGGGGACAATGAGCAGTTCTTC.

This rearrangement joins TRBV4-2 to TRBJ2-7; D may be TRBD2 (6 bases). CDR1 and CDR2 from the germline V gene are LGHNA and YNFKEQ. This CDR3 contains 14 residues. V was pared by 6 bases and J by 4 bases, with 16 bases between. The DNA of the CDR3 is TGTGCCAGCAGTCCTGCGGGGACGGAGTACGAGCAGTACTTC. Translation: CASSPAGTEYEQYF.

This chain links TRBV29-1 with TRBJ2-1; D unclear. V was shortened by 7 bases and J by 9 bases, with 10 bases between the two germline ends. CDR1 is SQVTM and CDR2 is ANQGSEA in the germline V gene. CDR3 length: 10 amino acids. CDR3 in amino acids: CSAIYGEQFF. The CDR3 DNA follows: TGCAGCGCGATCTACGGTGAGCAGTTCTTC.

The gene calls are TRBV6-5 and TRBJ2-3; D gene ambiguous. The CDR3 covers 11 residues. Germline assignment: CDR1 MNHEY and CDR2 SVGAGI. V lost 5 bases, J lost 6 bases, and 6 bases lay in between. The CDR3 DNA sequence: TGTGCCAGCAGTACCTTTGATACGCAGTATTTT. Encoded protein: CASSTFDTQYF.

This chain's CDR3 is CASSDGLADTYNEQFF. The CDR3 DNA follows: TGTGCCAGCAGTGATGGGCTAGCGGACACCTACAATGAGCAGTTCTTC. The chain recombines TRBV2 with TRBJ2-1; TRBD2 aligns across 7 bases. Trimming at V came to 3 bases and at J to 2 bases, leaving 7 bases not matched to a gene. There are 16 residues in the CDR3. Germline CDR1 and CDR2: SNHLY and FYNNEI.

The V call is TRBV19, the J call TRBJ1-2, with 11 nucleotides matching TRBD1. The V gene end was trimmed by 4 bases and the J gene end by 6 bases; junction bases not matched to a gene: 13. This CDR3 has 17 residues. CDR1 is LNHDA and CDR2 is SQIVND in the germline V gene (reference sequence). The CDR3 DNA follows: TGTGCCAGTAGTACCCCAGGACAGGGGGCGATATTCGATGGCTACACCTTC. As protein: CASSTPGQGAIFDGYTF.

V gene TRBV28 combines with J gene TRBJ2-3; D unresolved. Germline V CDR1 and CDR2: MDHEN, SYDVKM. CDR3 length: 12 residues. Deletions cut 5 bases from V and 4 bases from J, with 7 bases between. CDR3 nucleotide sequence: TGTGCCAGCAGTCTCTCCTCAGATACGCAGTATTTT. This encodes CASSLSSDTQYF.